The next 30 T cell receptor beta chains were all read from a single sample in a study of cytomegalovirus exposure and HLA in healthy donors (dated 2017 in TCRdb). Library method: the immunoSEQ multiplex PCR assay. For the multiplex PCR, a mixture combining 60 forward primers for TCR Vbeta segments and 13 reverse primers for TCR Jbeta segments was used. TCRdb retrieved this table from immuneACCESS and kept in-frame rearrangements only. Not all clones are present; in checked studies, unresolved V genes account for under half, and no reason is known for the remainder. This sample is represented by 100,000 or so clones; roughly four fifths of them were singletons. In total, the top ten clones hold less than 4% of the sample. The sequencing input was PBMCs. Every receptor here comes from a man under 40 in good health and CMV-seropositive.

J is TRBJ1-2 and V is TRBV9; D call uncertain. This CDR3 spans 15 amino acids. CDR1 SGDLS and CDR2 YYNGEE come from the germline V gene. Trimming took off 4 bases at V and 4 bases at J, with 17 bases between the two ends. CDR3 amino acids: CASSPPAGSPYGYTF. Here the CDR3 DNA reads TGTGCCAGCAGCCCCCCGGCGGGCTCCCCCTATGGCTACACCTTC.

Only a few counts were recorded for this clone. The gene calls are TRBV12-5 and TRBJ2-5, with 7 bases aligning to TRBD1. Near its end, the DNA agrees better with TRBJ2-7, so the J call may be wrong. CDR1 is LGHNT, CDR2 FRNRAP, per germline. The length of the CDR3 is 15 residues. The CDR3 DNA reads as TGTGCTAGTGCCGTCTGGGACAGCCGGGGTCGCGAGCAGTACTTC. Protein: CASAVWDSRGREQYF.

The rearrangement uses TRBV28 and TRBJ2-7; 7 positions match TRBD2. Trimming removed 8 bases from V and 4 bases from J; junction bases left unmatched: 17. CDR1 is MDHEN, CDR2 SYDVKM, per germline. This CDR3 comprises 16 residues. The CDR3 nucleotides are TGTGCCAGCGGCTCAGGGTGGCCGGGAGGCTTGTACGAGCAGTACTTC. This encodes CASGSGWPGGLYEQYF.

J is TRBJ1-1 and V is TRBV11-2; 9 nucleotides match TRBD1. This CDR3 contains 15 residues. The germline CDR1 and CDR2 sequences are SGHAT and FQNNGV. With 5 bases clipped from V and 0 bases from J, the junction kept 4 bases outside the gene matches. The CDR3 nucleotides read TGTGCCAGCAGCCAATGGACAGGGGTGAACACTGAAGCTTTCTTT. Amino acid sequence: CASSQWTGVNTEAFF.

The chain has TRBV5-1 and TRBJ2-4; 8 bases are shared with TRBD1. Germline lookup yields CDR1 SGHRS and CDR2 YFSETQ. This CDR3 has 14 amino acids. The V and J ends lost 5 bases and 4 bases, in that order; junction bases with no gene match: 5. The CDR3 DNA follows: TGCGCCAGCAGTAGGACAGGGACTAAAAACATTCAGTACTTC. Encoded protein: CASSRTGTKNIQYF.

The V call is TRBV13, the J call TRBJ2-7; D gene ambiguous. Germline CDR1 reads PRHDT; CDR2 reads FYEKMQ (reference sequence). Trimming took off 11 bases at V and 2 bases at J, with 19 bases between the two ends. The CDR3 is 14 residues long. CDR3 loop: CASSEIAATYEQYF. As DNA, the CDR3 is TGTGCCTCCTCCGAGATAGCTGCCACCTACGAGCAGTACTTC.

This chain joins TRBV10-3 and TRBJ2-1; 8 bases agree with TRBD2. Germline CDR1 is ENHRY and CDR2 is SYGVKD. The V and J ends lost 7 bases and 7 bases, in that order; junction bases with no gene match: 15. The CDR3 has 16 amino acids. The CDR3 sequence is CAITNRGAGDENEQFF. The DNA for the CDR3 is TGTGCCATCACCAACCGAGGAGCGGGAGATGAAAATGAGCAGTTCTTC.

The V call is TRBV18, the J call TRBJ2-5; 10 bases align to TRBD1. This CDR3 is built from 15 residues. The trim removed 4 bases at V and 5 bases at J, leaving 7 bases unmatched. Germline V gives CDR1 KGHSH, CDR2 LQKENI. CDR3: CASSLGTGERETQYF. CDR3 in DNA: TGTGCCAGCTCACTAGGGACAGGGGAGCGGGAGACCCAGTACTTC. Full variable domain (missing parts from reference TRBV18 and TRBJ2-5): NAGVMQNPRHLVRRRGQEARLRCSPMKGHSHVYWYRQLPEEGLKFMVYLQKENIIDESGMPKERFSAEFPKEGPSILRIQQVVRGDSAAYFCASSLGTGERETQYFGPGTRLLVL.

The chain has TRBV27 and TRBJ1-1, with a weak D call TRBD1 (5 bases). The CDR3 runs to 13 residues. The V end was cut by 6 bases, the J end by 5 bases, with 13 bases between. CDR1 and CDR2 (germline): MNHEY, SMNVEV (reference sequence). Here the CDR3 DNA reads TGTGCCAGCAGCATTGGGGAGGGGACTGAAGCTTTCTTT. Protein: CASSIGEGTEAFF.

This clone was detected once. The V gene is TRBV6-5, the J gene TRBJ2-1; the match to TRBD2 covers 8 bases. The CDR3 is 14 amino acids. CDR1 MNHEY and CDR2 SVGAGI come from the germline V gene. Losses at the gene ends were 2 bases for V and 10 bases for J; bases not matched to a gene: 7. The CDR3 nucleotides are TGTGCCAGCAGTTACGGCCGGGAGGGGGAGGAGCAGTTCTTC. The encoded protein is CASSYGREGEEQFF.

V and J are TRBV11-3 and TRBJ2-1; D ambiguous. Looked up from germline, CDR1 is SGHNT and CDR2 is YENEEA. The length of the CDR3 is 15 residues. Trimming removed 1 base from V and 2 bases from J, with 9 bases in between. Here the CDR3 DNA reads TGTGCCAGCAGCTTAGGGCCACAGACCTACAATGAGCAGTTCTTC. It is translated as CASSLGPQTYNEQFF.

V and J are TRBV7-2 and TRBJ2-3, with 12 bases identical to TRBD2. J gave up 0 bases and V 6 bases, and 10 bases lay outside the gene matches. This CDR3 is built from 18 residues. CDR1 and CDR2 from the germline V gene are SGHTA and FQGNSA. Written as DNA, the CDR3 is TGTGCCAGCAGATCCCAGGGGCTAGCGGGAGGGAGCACAGATACGCAGTATTTT. Translated: CASRSQGLAGGSTDTQYF.

J is TRBJ1-1 and V is TRBV6-4; D possibly corresponds to TRBD1 (5 bases). The CDR3 consists of 13 residues. The germline V gene encodes CDR1 MRHNA and CDR2 SNTAGT. The germline V and J ends were trimmed by 5 bases and 1 base, with 8 bases remaining between them. The CDR3 sequence: CASSQQANTEAFF. CDR3 nucleotides: TGTGCCAGCAGTCAACAGGCGAACACTGAAGCTTTCTTT.

Worth noting for this clone: The junction differs from germline at one of its ends, possibly a read error. The chain carries TRBV5-1 and TRBJ2-1; D not resolved. The CDR3 covers 10 residues. Germline CDR1 is SGHRS and CDR2 is YFSETQ. The CDR3 region is CASSGSEQFF. The CDR3 DNA sequence: TGTGCCAGCTCCGGTAGTGAGCAGTTCTTC.

The rearrangement joins TRBV11-2 to TRBJ2-5; no clear D gene. V was clipped by 6 bases and J by 5 bases, with 10 bases between them. There are 12 residues in the CDR3. Looked up from germline, CDR1 is SGHAT and CDR2 is FQNNGV. This chain's CDR3 is CASSRAGETQYF. The CDR3 nucleotides read TGTGCCAGCAGTCGCGCCGGGGAGACCCAGTACTTC. Based on the CDR3 plus reference TRBV11-2 and TRBJ2-5, the full variable domain is EAGVAQSPRYKIIEKRQSVAFWCNPISGHATLYWYQQILGQGPKLLIQFQNNGVVDDSQLPKDRFSAERLKGVDSTLKIQPAKLEDSAVYLCASSRAGETQYFGPGTRLLVL.

J is TRBJ1-2 and V is TRBV28; D gene unclear. The CDR3 covers 13 residues. Germline loops: CDR1 MDHEN, CDR2 SYDVKM. The V gene lost 2 bases and the J gene lost 6 bases, with 10 bases spanning the gap. The CDR3 sequence: CASSLDSGDGYTF. DNA of the CDR3: TGTGCCAGCAGTTTAGACTCCGGGGATGGCTACACCTTC.

In its sample, this clone was seen once. V gene TRBV19 combines with J gene TRBJ1-5; D call uncertain. Deletions cut 5 bases from V and 2 bases from J, with 13 bases between. The length of the CDR3 is 15 residues. Per germline, CDR1 LNHDA and CDR2 SQIVND (reference sequence). The CDR3: CASSAAHRGNQPQHF. CDR3 bases: TGTGCCAGTAGTGCCGCCCATCGGGGCAATCAGCCCCAGCATTTT.

The chain employs TRBV30 and TRBJ1-6, with 9 bases fitting TRBD1. The CDR3 sequence is 14 residues long. Trimming at V came to 3 bases and at J to 7 bases, leaving 4 bases not matched to a gene. Looked up from germline, CDR1 is GTSNPN and CDR2 is SVGIG (reference sequence). For the CDR3, the DNA is TGTGCCTGGAGCCACAGGGGGCGAAATTCACCCCTCCACTTT. Protein sequence: CAWSHRGRNSPLHF.

V usage is TRBV29-1 and J usage is TRBJ1-1; 9 bases are shared with TRBD1. The trim removed 3 bases at V and 3 bases at J, leaving 8 bases unmatched. This CDR3 has 15 residues. Germline V gene sequence: CDR1 SQVTM, CDR2 ANQGSEA. Here the CDR3 reads CSVEPGTGFHTEAFF. The CDR3 region has the DNA TGCAGCGTTGAGCCCGGGACAGGGTTTCACACTGAAGCTTTCTTT.

The chain combines TRBV19 with TRBJ1-5; 8 bases line up with TRBD1. This CDR3 is built from 16 residues. Germline CDR1 reads LNHDA; CDR2 reads SQIVND (reference sequence). V lost 1 base, J lost 2 bases, and 4 bases stayed unmatched. CDR3 sequence: CASSIGQGAGNQPQHF. Written as DNA, the CDR3 is TGTGCCAGTAGTATAGGGCAGGGGGCGGGCAATCAGCCCCAGCATTTT.

The gene calls are TRBV7-9 and TRBJ2-5; TRBD1 is a possible D gene (5 bases). Germline CDR1 and CDR2: SEHNR and FQNEAQ (reference sequence). V dropped 2 bases and J dropped 3 bases, with 10 bases sitting between them. The CDR3 runs to 14 residues. The CDR3 reads CASSLKLTEETQYF. CDR3 nucleotide sequence: TGTGCCAGCAGCTTAAAGCTGACAGAAGAGACCCAGTACTTC. Supplemented by reference TRBV7-9 and TRBJ2-5, the full variable domain reads DTGVSQNPRHKITKRGQNVTFRCDPISEHNRLYWYRQTLGQGPEFLTYFQNEAQLEKSRLLSDRFSAERPKGSFSTLEIQRTEQGDSAMYLCASSLKLTEETQYFGPGTRLLVL.

The CDR3 DNA reads as TGTGCCATCAGTGAGTCTTGGACAGGAGCCTACGAGCAGTACTTC. Its protein is CAISESWTGAYEQYF. The chain combines TRBV10-3 with TRBJ2-5, with TRBD1 matching 7 bases. The J call may not be correct, given that the DNA end is closer to TRBJ2-7. This CDR3 has 15 amino acids. The germline V gene has CDR1 ENHRY and CDR2 SYGVKD.

The J gene is TRBJ2-7, the V gene TRBV30, with 9 bases that match TRBD1. The V gene end was trimmed by 3 bases and the J gene end by 6 bases; junction bases not matched to a gene: 12. There are 15 residues in the CDR3. CDR1 is GTSNPN and CDR2 is SVGIG in the germline V gene (reference sequence). As DNA, the CDR3 is TGTGCCTGGAGAGGTTTCACGGGACAGGGCAGCGAGCAGTACTTC. Amino acid sequence: CAWRGFTGQGSEQYF.

The chain links TRBV7-8 to TRBJ1-1, with D perhaps TRBD1 (5 bases). Trimming stripped 0 bases from V and 7 bases from J, with 15 bases between. CDR3 length equals 15 residues. Germline loops: CDR1 SGHVS, CDR2 FQNEAQ. The CDR3 region has the DNA TGTGCCAGCAGCTTAGCGCTAGGGCAGGGTATTGAAGCTTTCTTT. The encoded protein is CASSLALGQGIEAFF.

The chain has TRBV19 and TRBJ2-2; 10 bases align to TRBD2. Germline trimming cut 4 bases from V and 7 bases from J; bases unmatched to any gene: 6. Per the germline V gene, CDR1 is LNHDA and CDR2 is SQIVND (reference sequence). The CDR3 totals 15 residues. The CDR3: CASSTIAGGVGELFF. Written as DNA, the CDR3 is TGTGCCAGTAGTACGATAGCGGGAGGTGTCGGGGAGCTGTTTTTT.

This clone was counted only a few times. The CDR3 reads CASSSLLAGEETQYF. In DNA, the CDR3 is TGTGCCAGCAGTTCACTTTTAGCGGGAGAAGAGACCCAGTACTTC. The genes are TRBV6-5 and TRBJ2-5; 9 bases match TRBD2. CDR3 size: 15 residues. Losses at the gene ends were 4 bases for V and 3 bases for J; bases not matched to a gene: 6. Germline-derived CDR1 and CDR2 are MNHEY and SVGAGI.

J is TRBJ2-5 and V is TRBV30, with D perhaps TRBD2 (6 bases). V lost 4 bases and J 5 bases, leaving 11 bases between the germline ends. The germline CDR1 and CDR2 sequences are GTSNPN and SVGIG (reference sequence). The CDR3 runs to 12 residues. CDR3 sequence reads: CAWTPGVETQYF. Here the CDR3 DNA reads TGTGCCTGGACCCCGGGGGTGGAGACCCAGTACTTC.

The chain recombines TRBV5-1 with TRBJ2-5; 14 bases agree with TRBD2. Looked up from germline, CDR1 is SGHRS and CDR2 is YFSETQ. The CDR3 sequence is 15 residues long. The trim removed 6 bases at V and 5 bases at J, leaving 6 bases unmatched. The DNA of the CDR3 is TGCGCCAGCATGGGGACTAGCGGGAGTTTCGAGACCCAGTACTTC. Translated, it gives CASMGTSGSFETQYF.

The CDR3 spells CASSPLGADEKLFF. Written as DNA, the CDR3 is TGTGCCAGCTCACCACTGGGGGCTGATGAAAAACTGTTTTTT. The gene calls are TRBV18 and TRBJ1-4, with D tentatively TRBD1 (6 bases). This CDR3 has 14 residues. V was trimmed by 1 base and J by 6 bases, leaving 9 bases between them. Germline values: CDR1 KGHSH, CDR2 LQKENI.

The V call is TRBV7-8, the J call TRBJ2-5, with D possibly being TRBD1 (5 bases). The DNA end is a closer match to TRBJ2-7, so the J assignment may be wrong. This CDR3 contains 14 residues. CDR1 is SGHVS, CDR2 FQNEAQ, per germline. The DNA for the CDR3 is TGTGCCAGCAGCTTAGTGGGCAGGGTCGACGAGCAGTACTTC. This sequence encodes CASSLVGRVDEQYF.